The rows below give T cell receptor beta chains drawn from one sample of a study of beta chain features in type 1 diabetes. The method was immunoSEQ multiplex PCR; TCRdb's version includes in-frame clones alone and lacks a portion of them. The table shows approximately 300,000 clones, with roughly 9.6% occurring only once. Source material: naive CD4+ T cells from blood. The source of these receptors is a woman in her thirties in good health. Both conserved end residues are part of each CDR3. Fields, in order: D gene, J gene, V gene, clone size, CDR3 protein, CDR3 DNA. The D gene is left open where the match is weak. Only part of the rows carry a size: once, few, many, or a class if the clone is expanded.

>.|TRBJ2-5|TRBV7-2|.
CASNPQGRETQYF
TGTGCCAGCAACCCACAGGGTCGGGAGACCCAGTACTTC
>.|TRBJ1-5|TRBV28|.
CASSPSGYSNQPQHF
TGTGCCAGCAGTCCCTCGGGATATAGCAATCAGCCCCAGCATTTT
>.|TRBJ1-2|TRBV19|.
CASSIAIGNGYTF
TGTGCCAGTAGTATAGCGATCGGGAATGGCTACACCTTC
>TRBD2|TRBJ2-1|TRBV9|few
CASSVVPGGAYNEQFF
TGTGCCAGCAGCGTAGTGCCGGGAGGGGCCTACAATGAGCAGTTCTTC
>.|TRBJ2-2|TRBV7-3|few
CASSPSGVAGELFF
TGTGCCAGCAGCCCCTCCGGGGTTGCCGGGGAGCTGTTTTTT
>.|TRBJ2-4|TRBV10-2|.
CASKEAVAKNIQYF
TGCGCCAGCAAGGAGGCAGTAGCCAAAAACATTCAGTACTTC
>TRBD1|TRBJ1-2|TRBV13|few
CASSLGRLGQGGYTF
TGTGCCAGCAGCTTAGGCCGATTGGGACAGGGTGGCTACACCTTC
>.|TRBJ2-4|TRBV11-2|.
CASSNLAKNIQYF
TGTGCCAGCAGCAACTTAGCCAAAAACATTCAGTACTTC
>TRBD2|TRBJ2-5|TRBV4-2|.
CASSQERAGGETQYF
TGTGCCAGCAGCCAAGAACGAGCGGGAGGGGAGACCCAGTACTTC
>TRBD1|TRBJ1-5|TRBV7-2|.
CASSPQTGSNQPQHF
TGTGCCAGCAGCCCACAGACAGGGAGCAATCAGCCCCAGCATTTT
>TRBD2|TRBJ2-7|TRBV7-2|.
CASSYLAGRSGEQYF
TGTGCCAGCAGTTACCTAGCGGGAAGGTCGGGCGAGCAGTACTTC
>.|TRBJ1-5|TRBV7-9|few
CASSLDGAQPQHF
TGTGCCAGCAGCTTAGACGGTGCGCAGCCCCAGCATTTT
>TRBD2|TRBJ2-1|TRBV5-4|few
CASSPTSGTEYNEQFF
TGTGCCAGCAGCCCTACTAGCGGTACCGAATACAATGAGCAGTTCTTC
>.|TRBJ1-1|TRBV11-2|.
CASRYPGHYTEAFF
TGTGCCAGCAGATATCCGGGACACTACACTGAAGCTTTCTTT
>.|TRBJ2-6|TRBV7-3|few
CASRAAGANVLTF
TGTGCCAGCAGGGCCGCTGGGGCCAACGTCCTGACTTTC
>TRBD1|TRBJ1-2|TRBV7-2|.
CASSSRTGGSYGYTF
TGTGCCAGCAGCTCCCGGACAGGGGGTAGTTATGGCTACACCTTC
>.|TRBJ1-1|TRBV5-1|few
CASSLGISRRPENTEAFF
TGCGCCAGCAGCCTGGGGATTTCCAGGAGGCCTGAAAACACTGAAGCTTTCTTT
>TRBD2|TRBJ2-3|TRBV7-2|few
CASSSLAGASDTQYF
TGTGCCAGCAGCTCTCTAGCGGGAGCCTCAGATACGCAGTATTTT
>TRBD1|TRBJ1-1|TRBV7-9|.
CASSLLVGQGMNTEAFF
TGTGCCAGCAGCTTATTAGTGGGACAGGGGATGAACACTGAAGCTTTCTTT
>.|TRBJ2-4|TRBV5-1|few
CASSLVGSLAKNIQYF
TGCGCCAGCAGCTTGGTGGGCAGCCTAGCCAAAAACATTCAGTACTTC
>.|TRBJ2-7|TRBV19|few
CASSQRISSYEQYF
TGTGCCAGTAGTCAGCGGATAAGCTCCTACGAGCAGTACTTC
>.|TRBJ1-1|TRBV19|few
CASSINRQNTEAFF
TGTGCCAGTAGTATCAATCGACAGAACACTGAAGCTTTCTTT
>TRBD1|TRBJ2-7|TRBV28|.
CASRVPGTGNYEQYF
TGTGCCAGCAGAGTCCCCGGGACAGGTAACTACGAGCAGTACTTC
>.|TRBJ2-2|TRBV11-2|few
CASSQGTITTGELFF
TGTGCCAGCAGCCAGGGGACCATTACCACCGGGGAGCTGTTTTTT
>TRBD2|TRBJ2-1|TRBV2|.
CASWGDRAGGHYNEQFF
TGTGCCAGCTGGGGTGATAGGGCGGGAGGGCACTACAATGAGCAGTTCTTC
>.|TRBJ2-7|TRBV7-9|few
CASRFGGLREQYF
TGTGCCAGCAGGTTCGGGGGATTACGCGAGCAGTACTTC
>.|TRBJ1-1|TRBV7-6|few
CASSKTENTEAFF
TGTGCCAGCAGTAAGACAGAGAACACTGAAGCTTTCTTT
>.|TRBJ2-3|TRBV7-2|.
CASSLVGGSTDTQYF
TGTGCCAGCAGCTTAGTCGGGGGTAGCACAGATACGCAGTATTTT
>.|TRBJ1-3|TRBV5-4|.
CASRPGFSGNTIYF
TGTGCCAGCAGACCAGGGTTCTCTGGAAACACCATATATTTT
>.|TRBJ2-3|TRBV7-2|.
CASSTLEYSGDTDTQYF
TGTGCCAGCAGCACCCTTGAGTATAGCGGAGACACAGATACGCAGTATTTT
>TRBD1|TRBJ2-5|TRBV4-2|few
CASSGTEETQYF
TGTGCCAGCAGCGGGACAGAAGAGACCCAGTACTTC
>TRBD2|TRBJ2-3|TRBV29-1|.
CSGAGTSGSTDTQYF
TGCAGCGGGGCCGGGACTAGCGGCAGCACAGATACGCAGTATTTT
>.|TRBJ2-3|TRBV5-4|.
CASSLIGVVGDTQYF
TGTGCCAGCAGCTTGATAGGGGTGGTCGGGGATACGCAGTATTTT
>TRBD2|TRBJ2-1|TRBV28|.
CASSSNLGLAGGNEQFF
TGTGCCAGCAGTTCTAACCTGGGACTAGCGGGAGGGAATGAGCAGTTCTTC
>.|TRBJ2-2|TRBV18|.
CASSPSRDTGELFF
TGTGCCAGCTCACCGTCGCGGGACACCGGGGAGCTGTTTTTT
>TRBD2|TRBJ2-2|TRBV9|few
CASSVGWTSGRGNTGELFF
TGTGCCAGCAGCGTTGGTTGGACTAGCGGGAGGGGGAACACCGGGGAGCTGTTTTTT
>TRBD2|TRBJ2-2|TRBV29-1|few
CSVAAGTSPGELFF
TGCAGCGTCGCGGCTGGGACTAGCCCCGGGGAGCTGTTTTTT